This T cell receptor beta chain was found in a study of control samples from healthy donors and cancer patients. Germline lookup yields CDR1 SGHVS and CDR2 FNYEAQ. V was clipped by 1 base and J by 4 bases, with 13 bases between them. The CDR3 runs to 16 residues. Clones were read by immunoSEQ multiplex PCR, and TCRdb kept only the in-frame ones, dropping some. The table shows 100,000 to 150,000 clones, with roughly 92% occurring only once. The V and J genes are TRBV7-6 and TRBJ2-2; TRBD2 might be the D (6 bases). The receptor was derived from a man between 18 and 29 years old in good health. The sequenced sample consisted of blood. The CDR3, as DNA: TGTGCCAGCAGCTTAGTGTCCGGGAGTCCCACCGGGGAGCTGTTTTTT. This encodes CASSLVSGSPTGELFF.